The clone carrying this T cell receptor (beta chain) was seen a handful of times. Its specificity is not known. Treatment noted: oral pan-JAK inhibitor, 5-10 mg twice daily. This sample was included in a study of CD8+ T cells in alopecia areata. At the level of the study: Tofacitinib ran for 6 to 18 months before 6 months off drug.

General study findings and limits: Tofacitinib delivered significant drops in scalp clonality and in expanded CD8+ clones among the top 100. Persistence during tofacitinib was seen for many expanded lesional clones in scalp and blood.

Germline V gene data show CDR1 as SGDLS and CDR2 as YYNGEE. The CDR3 runs 13 residues. The V end was cut by 0 bases, the J end by 5 bases, with 5 bases between. RNA was isolated and reverse transcribed to cDNA, the sequencing template. The data were produced by immunoSEQ multiplex PCR, yet TCRdb's version contains in-frame clones alone and is incomplete. The sample holds approximately 300,000 clones, 58% seen once. The chain uses TRBV9 and TRBJ2-2; D gene ambiguous. The TCR sequence derives from a human donor with alopecia areata. The specimen was CD4+ T cells sorted from blood, collected at week 24, from a patient treated with tofacitinib. The CDR3 loop reads CASSVVETGELFF. The DNA for the CDR3 is TGTGCCAGCAGCGTAGTTGAAACCGGGGAGCTGTTTTTT.